The T cell receptor (beta chain) under discussion was sequenced for a study of beta chain features in type 1 diabetes. Notes on the study in general: Patients with Type 1 diabetes showed moderately but significantly shorter TCRB CDR3s in all four CD4+ subsets. It was possible that PCR favored shorter templates, equally so in patients and controls.

The CDR3 loop spans 17 amino acids. Trimming removed 6 bases from V and 3 bases from J; junction bases left unmatched: 18. Germline V gene lookup returns CDR1 SQVTM and CDR2 ANQGSEA. A note on this clone: Its antigen is still unknown.

Expressed TCRB transcripts were sequenced after all isolated RNA was converted to cDNA. Assay: immunoSEQ multiplex PCR; the TCRdb copy retains only in-frame clones and omits some. The table shows about 350,000 clones, with 20% occurring only once. Sorting of CD4+ naive, central memory, regulatory and stem cell-like memory cells was performed via CD45RO/CCR7/CD25/CD127/CD95/CD27. The sample was naive CD4+ T cells from blood. The source is a woman younger than 35 in good health. The chain couples TRBV29-1 to TRBJ2-7, with 9 bases matching TRBD1. The CDR3 coding sequence is TGCAGCGTCAGCTCAGGACAGGGGCCAACCTCCTTCTACGAGCAGTACTTC. Translation: CSVSSGQGPTSFYEQYF.